Listed below are T cell receptor beta chains from one sample, sequenced in a study of blood T cell repertoires in COVID-19. This table comes from immunoSEQ multiplex PCR, and its TCRdb copy is limited to in-frame clones, with some not included. The table records over 65,000 clones, approximately 78% of them present only once. The sequenced sample was peripheral blood. The source is a human donor in a cohort sampled during active COVID-19. Each CDR3 is given with its conserved first and last residue. Each record gives: clone size, V gene, J gene, D gene, CDR3 protein, CDR3 DNA. D genes are given only for firm matches. Some rows have no size entry. The others give once, few or many, or a class for an expanded clone.

>NA|TRBV7-9|TRBJ1-1|NA
CASSLANRMNTEAFF
TGTGCCAGCAGCTTAGCTAACAGGATGAACACTGAAGCTTTCTTT
>NA|TRBV3-1/TRBV3-2|TRBJ1-1|NA
CASSQGMGVGAFF
TGTGCCAGCAGCCAAGGGATGGGAGTAGGGGCTTTCTTT
>NA|TRBV9|TRBJ2-1|TRBD1
CASSRRGQGAHNEQFF
TGTGCCAGCAGCCGCCGCGGGCAGGGGGCGCATAATGAGCAGTTCTTC
>NA|TRBV3-1/TRBV3-2|TRBJ1-3|TRBD1
CASSPLLGQAASAF
TGTGCCAGCAGCCCTCTCTTAGGACAGGCCGCCTCGGCGTTT
>NA|TRBV7-9|TRBJ2-1|TRBD2
CASSPTSGATNEQFF
TGTGCCAGCAGCCCTACTAGCGGGGCAACCAATGAGCAGTTCTTC
>NA|TRBV6-5|TRBJ2-5|NA
CASSRRGQETQYF
TGTGCCAGCAGTCGCCGCGGCCAAGAGACCCAGTACTTC
>once|TRBV28|TRBJ2-7|TRBD1
CASRRQGEGEQYF
TGTGCCAGCAGACGACAGGGAGAGGGGGAGCAGTACTTC
>few|TRBV5-1|TRBJ2-1|NA
CASSDRNSYNEQFF
TGCGCCAGCAGCGACAGGAACTCCTACAATGAGCAGTTCTTC
>NA|TRBV28|TRBJ1-1|NA
CASTISQGNTEAFF
TGTGCCAGCACTATATCACAGGGGAACACTGAAGCTTTCTTT
>NA|TRBV4-3|TRBJ2-6|TRBD1
CASSQDTQGEGLTGANVLTF
TGCGCCAGCAGCCAAGATACCCAGGGGGAAGGTCTTACTGGGGCCAACGTCCTGACTTTC
>NA|TRBV10-3|TRBJ1-2|NA
CAISPGGGGNYGYTF
TGTGCCATCAGTCCCGGGGGGGGAGGGAACTATGGCTACACCTTC
>NA|TRBV27|TRBJ1-2|TRBD1
CASSSSGTGYPYGYTF
TGTGCCAGCAGTTCATCCGGGACAGGGTATCCCTATGGCTACACCTTC
>NA|TRBV18|TRBJ2-4|TRBD2
CASSPGLAGGPGNIQYF
TGTGCCAGCTCTCCGGGACTAGCGGGAGGGCCGGGAAACATTCAGTACTTC
>NA|TRBV10-3|TRBJ2-5|TRBD2
CAISDWSSGQETQYF
TGTGCCATCAGTGATTGGTCTAGCGGGCAAGAGACCCAGTACTTC